These 10 T cell receptor beta chains originate from one sample sequenced in a study of cytomegalovirus exposure and HLA in healthy donors. Vbeta (60) and Jbeta (13) primers were used in the PCR. Some clones are missing from TCRdb's copy, which holds only in-frame ones; the method was immunoSEQ multiplex PCR. The data show about 96,000 clones, and the top ten clones hold around 3.4%. Sequencing used PBMCs. These TCRs come from a woman aged 25 to 39 in good health and CMV-seronegative.

The chain couples TRBV11-2 to TRBJ1-4; D unclear. The CDR3 has 15 amino acids. V was trimmed by 3 bases and J by 5 bases, leaving 13 bases between them. The germline gives CDR1 SGHAT, CDR2 FQNNGV. The CDR3 nucleotides are TGTGCCAGCAGCTTCGTCAGCGACCACAATGAAAAACTGTTTTTT. Encoded protein: CASSFVSDHNEKLFF.

This chain joins TRBV7-2 and TRBJ1-4; 9 positions match TRBD1. Germline trimming cut 2 bases from V and 8 bases from J; bases unmatched to any gene: 12. This CDR3 comprises 17 residues. Per germline, CDR1 SGHTA and CDR2 FQGNSA. DNA of the CDR3: TGTGCCAGCAGCTTAAGATCCACAGGGGGCGCAGGAGAAAAACTGTTTTTT. Protein product: CASSLRSTGGAGEKLFF.

The CDR3 region has the DNA TGTGCCAGCAGGCTGGACAGGGTAGATGGCTACACCTTC. Translation: CASRLDRVDGYTF. The chain has TRBV28 and TRBJ1-2; 8 nucleotides agree with TRBD1. J lost 6 bases, V lost 6 bases, and 6 bases had no gene match. The CDR3 runs to 13 residues. The germline V gene encodes CDR1 MDHEN and CDR2 SYDVKM.

The V gene is TRBV5-1, the J gene TRBJ1-1; 9 nucleotides agree with TRBD1. The CDR3 runs 15 residues. V gave up 4 bases and J gave up 5 bases; unmatched junction bases: 9. Germline lookup yields CDR1 SGHRS and CDR2 YFSETQ. CDR3 region: CASSELGQGRTEAFF. The CDR3 nucleotides read TGCGCCAGCAGCGAACTAGGACAGGGGCGGACTGAAGCTTTCTTT.

As concerns this clone: One end of the junction varies from germline; a read error may be responsible. This chain connects TRBV7-7 to TRBJ2-1; 7 bases align to TRBD1. Germline V gene data show CDR1 as SSHAT and CDR2 as FNYEAQ (reference sequence). This CDR3 has 13 amino acids. The CDR3: CASSPDRDNEQFF. The CDR3 nucleotides are TGTGCTAGCAGCCCAGACAGGGACAATGAGCAGTTCTTC.

The chain employs TRBV18 and TRBJ2-5; D perhaps matches TRBD2 (6 bases). The V end lost 2 bases, the J end lost 2 bases, and 12 bases lay between the germline ends. Germline CDR1 and CDR2: KGHSH and LQKENI. The length of the CDR3 is 15 residues. The CDR3: CASSPMAGIQETQYF. CDR3 in DNA: TGTGCCAGCTCACCAATGGCGGGGATACAAGAGACCCAGTACTTC.

This chain uses TRBV29-1 with TRBJ1-2, with D perhaps matching TRBD1 (6 bases). From germline, CDR1 is SQVTM and CDR2 ANQGSEA. Trimming stripped 1 base from V and 2 bases from J, with 8 bases between. The CDR3 extends over 13 amino acids. The CDR3 sequence is CSVEGGPNYGYTF. The CDR3 nucleotides read TGCAGCGTTGAAGGGGGGCCCAACTATGGCTACACCTTC.

The rearrangement links TRBV2 to TRBJ1-1; tentative D call: TRBD1 (6 bases). Germline V gives CDR1 SNHLY, CDR2 FYNNEI. This CDR3 comprises 15 residues. The V and J ends lost 4 bases and 5 bases respectively, with 17 bases between them. CDR3 loop: CASSVEQGSGTEAFF. The CDR3 DNA sequence: TGTGCCAGCAGTGTTGAACAGGGCTCGGGGACTGAAGCTTTCTTT.

The rearrangement uses TRBV7-8 and TRBJ1-5, with D possibly matching TRBD1 (5 bases). Germline-derived CDR1 and CDR2 are SGHVS and FQNEAQ. V shed 4 bases and J shed 2 bases, with 15 bases lying between them. The CDR3 consists of 16 residues. CDR3 amino acids: CASSWGEVGGNQPQHF. As DNA, the CDR3 is TGTGCCAGCAGCTGGGGGGAGGTGGGGGGCAATCAGCCCCAGCATTTT.

The V call is TRBV9, the J call TRBJ2-1, with 10 bases identical to TRBD2. The CDR3 spans 18 residues. The germline CDR1 and CDR2 sequences are SGDLS and YYNGEE. Trimming cost V 0 bases and J 1 base; bases outside gene matches: 7. This CDR3 is CASSVGVTAGGSYNEQFF. The DNA of the CDR3 is TGTGCCAGCAGCGTAGGAGTGACAGCGGGAGGGTCCTACAATGAGCAGTTCTTC.